A selection of T cell receptor beta chains follows, all from one sample in a study of T cells after posttransplantation cyclophosphamide. Only in-frame clones appear in the TCRdb table, and some are missing; sequencing was by immunoSEQ multiplex PCR. The sample has 25,000 to 35,000 clones, approximately 90% seen once; the top ten hold 0.24%. Sample: naive CD4+ T cells sorted from PBMCs. These receptors originate from a woman aged 55 to 70 in good health, CMV-negative, and a related stem cell transplant donor. The CDR3 runs from the conserved cysteine through the conserved F or W. D genes are given only for firm matches. Size tells how often a clone was seen (once, few, many) or the class of an expanded clone, and some rows leave it out.

v_gene: TRBV5-1; d_gene: TRBD1; abundance: .; j_gene: TRBJ2-7; CDR3aa: CASSLNRGRFDEQYF; CDR3nt: TGCGCCAGCAGTCTAAACAGGGGGCGATTCGACGAGCAGTACTTC
v_gene: TRBV28; d_gene: TRBD1; abundance: .; j_gene: TRBJ1-2; CDR3aa: CASSSNRGRGYGYTF; CDR3nt: TGTGCCAGCAGTTCAAACAGGGGGCGGGGATATGGCTACACCTTC
v_gene: TRBV19; d_gene: TRBD1; abundance: .; j_gene: TRBJ1-2; CDR3aa: CASSAQGLEDGYTF; CDR3nt: TGTGCCAGTAGTGCACAGGGGCTAGAGGATGGCTACACCTTC
v_gene: TRBV11-2; d_gene: TRBD1; abundance: .; j_gene: TRBJ2-1; CDR3aa: CASSLRDRGSGEQFF; CDR3nt: TGTGCCAGCAGCCTGCGGGACAGGGGTTCTGGTGAGCAGTTCTTC
v_gene: TRBV6-1; d_gene: .; abundance: .; j_gene: TRBJ1-2; CDR3aa: CASSAQGREGYTF; CDR3nt: TGTGCCAGCAGTGCGCAGGGGAGAGAAGGCTACACCTTC
v_gene: TRBV6-5; d_gene: .; abundance: .; j_gene: TRBJ1-1; CDR3aa: CASSYSSGRQNTEAFF; CDR3nt: TGTGCCAGCAGTTACTCGTCAGGTAGACAGAACACTGAAGCTTTCTTT
v_gene: TRBV5-4; d_gene: TRBD1; abundance: .; j_gene: TRBJ1-3; CDR3aa: CASTPGTGRNTIYF; CDR3nt: TGTGCCAGCACCCCCGGGACAGGGCGAAACACCATATATTTT
v_gene: TRBV6-6; d_gene: TRBD2; abundance: .; j_gene: TRBJ2-7; CDR3aa: CASSIYSGGENEQYF; CDR3nt: TGTGCCAGCAGCATATACTCGGGGGGGGAAAACGAGCAGTACTTC
v_gene: TRBV28; d_gene: TRBD1; abundance: .; j_gene: TRBJ2-7; CDR3aa: CASGNRGAGNHEQYF; CDR3nt: TGTGCCAGCGGAAACAGGGGCGCAGGTAACCACGAGCAGTACTTC
v_gene: TRBV4-3; d_gene: .; abundance: .; j_gene: TRBJ1-2; CDR3aa: CASSPQGDYGYTF; CDR3nt: TGCGCCAGCAGCCCACAGGGAGACTATGGCTACACCTTC
v_gene: TRBV5-1; d_gene: TRBD1; abundance: .; j_gene: TRBJ1-1; CDR3aa: CASTKTGGATETFF; CDR3nt: TGCGCCAGCACCAAAACAGGGGGCGCAACTGAAACTTTCTTT
v_gene: TRBV19; d_gene: TRBD1; abundance: .; j_gene: TRBJ1-1; CDR3aa: CASSNYRGNTEAFF; CDR3nt: TGTGCCAGTAGTAACTACAGGGGGAACACTGAAGCTTTCTTT
v_gene: TRBV5-1; d_gene: .; abundance: once; j_gene: TRBJ2-7; CDR3aa: CASSLGQGPYEQYF; CDR3nt: TGCGCCAGCAGCTTGGGGCAGGGGCCCTACGAGCAGTACTTC
v_gene: TRBV9; d_gene: .; abundance: .; j_gene: TRBJ2-7; CDR3aa: CASSAFWQGSYEQYF; CDR3nt: TGTGCCAGCAGCGCCTTTTGGCAGGGGAGCTACGAGCAGTACTTC
v_gene: TRBV28; d_gene: TRBD1; abundance: .; j_gene: TRBJ2-1; CDR3aa: CASSYGTGSYNEQFF; CDR3nt: TGTGCCAGCAGTTACGGGACAGGGTCCTACAATGAGCAGTTCTTC
v_gene: TRBV5-1; d_gene: .; abundance: .; j_gene: TRBJ1-1; CDR3aa: CASSLSGPYTEAFF; CDR3nt: TGCGCCAGCAGCTTGAGTGGGCCTTACACTGAAGCTTTCTTT
v_gene: TRBV9; d_gene: TRBD2; abundance: .; j_gene: TRBJ2-1; CDR3aa: CARERGGLPPLNEQFF; CDR3nt: TGTGCCAGAGAGCGGGGGGGATTACCACCTTTAAATGAGCAGTTCTTC
v_gene: TRBV19; d_gene: .; abundance: once; j_gene: TRBJ1-5; CDR3aa: CASSILEKNSGPQHF; CDR3nt: TGTGCCAGTAGTATTCTTGAAAAGAACTCGGGGCCCCAGCATTTT
v_gene: TRBV28; d_gene: TRBD1; abundance: .; j_gene: TRBJ1-5; CDR3aa: CASSSPGQGGQPQHF; CDR3nt: TGTGCCAGCAGTTCACCTGGACAGGGAGGTCAGCCCCAGCATTTT
v_gene: TRBV18; d_gene: TRBD1; abundance: .; j_gene: TRBJ2-7; CDR3aa: CASSGQGSYEQYF; CDR3nt: TGTGCCAGCTCGGGACAGGGGAGCTACGAGCAGTACTTC
v_gene: TRBV4-1; d_gene: TRBD2; abundance: .; j_gene: TRBJ2-2; CDR3aa: CASSRDRPGLAGTGELFF; CDR3nt: TGCGCCAGCAGCCGCGACCGCCCGGGACTAGCGGGCACCGGGGAGCTGTTTTTT
v_gene: TRBV5-1; d_gene: TRBD2; abundance: .; j_gene: TRBJ2-3; CDR3aa: CASSFSSGGASTDTQYF; CDR3nt: TGCGCCAGCAGCTTCTCTAGCGGGGGCGCCAGCACAGATACGCAGTATTTT
v_gene: TRBV9; d_gene: .; abundance: .; j_gene: TRBJ2-7; CDR3aa: CASSVRDSSYEQYF; CDR3nt: TGTGCCAGCAGCGTGAGGGATAGCTCCTACGAGCAGTACTTC
v_gene: TRBV28; d_gene: .; abundance: .; j_gene: TRBJ1-2; CDR3aa: CASSLPLYGYTF; CDR3nt: TGTGCCAGCAGTTTACCCCTTTATGGCTACACCTTC
v_gene: TRBV15; d_gene: .; abundance: .; j_gene: TRBJ2-6; CDR3aa: CATSSQGAGANVLTF; CDR3nt: TGTGCCACCAGCTCCCAAGGGGCAGGGGCCAACGTCCTGACTTTC
v_gene: TRBV5-1; d_gene: TRBD1; abundance: .; j_gene: TRBJ1-2; CDR3aa: CASSLPGQQYGYTF; CDR3nt: TGCGCCAGCAGCTTACCGGGACAGCAGTATGGCTACACCTTC
v_gene: TRBV27; d_gene: TRBD1; abundance: .; j_gene: TRBJ1-6; CDR3aa: CASSPRTGSSPLHF; CDR3nt: TGTGCCAGCAGTCCGCGGACAGGGTCTTCACCCCTCCACTTT
v_gene: TRBV5-5; d_gene: TRBD2; abundance: .; j_gene: TRBJ2-7; CDR3aa: CASSDGGAGTYEQYF; CDR3nt: TGTGCCAGCAGCGACGGGGGAGCGGGGACCTACGAGCAGTACTTC
v_gene: TRBV10-3; d_gene: TRBD2; abundance: .; j_gene: TRBJ2-1; CDR3aa: CAISAGRGNEQFF; CDR3nt: TGTGCCATCAGTGCCGGGAGGGGGAATGAGCAGTTCTTC
v_gene: TRBV5-1; d_gene: .; abundance: .; j_gene: TRBJ1-1; CDR3aa: CASSSTGMTAEAFF; CDR3nt: TGCGCCAGCAGCTCTACAGGGATGACGGCTGAAGCTTTCTTT
v_gene: TRBV25-1; d_gene: .; abundance: few; j_gene: TRBJ2-1; CDR3aa: CASSATTGPPLRNEQFF; CDR3nt: TGTGCCAGCAGTGCCACAACAGGTCCCCCTCTACGCAATGAGCAGTTCTTC